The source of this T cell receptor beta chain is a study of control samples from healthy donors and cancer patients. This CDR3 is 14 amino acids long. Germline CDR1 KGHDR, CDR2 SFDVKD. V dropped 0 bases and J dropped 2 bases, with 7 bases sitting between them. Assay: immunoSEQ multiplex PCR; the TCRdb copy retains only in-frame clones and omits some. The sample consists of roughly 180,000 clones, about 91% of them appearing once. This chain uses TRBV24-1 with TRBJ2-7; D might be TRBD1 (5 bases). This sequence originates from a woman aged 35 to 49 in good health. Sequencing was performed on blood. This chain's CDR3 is CATSDLNRPYEQYF. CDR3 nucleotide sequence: TGTGCCACCAGTGATTTGAACAGGCCCTACGAGCAGTACTTC.